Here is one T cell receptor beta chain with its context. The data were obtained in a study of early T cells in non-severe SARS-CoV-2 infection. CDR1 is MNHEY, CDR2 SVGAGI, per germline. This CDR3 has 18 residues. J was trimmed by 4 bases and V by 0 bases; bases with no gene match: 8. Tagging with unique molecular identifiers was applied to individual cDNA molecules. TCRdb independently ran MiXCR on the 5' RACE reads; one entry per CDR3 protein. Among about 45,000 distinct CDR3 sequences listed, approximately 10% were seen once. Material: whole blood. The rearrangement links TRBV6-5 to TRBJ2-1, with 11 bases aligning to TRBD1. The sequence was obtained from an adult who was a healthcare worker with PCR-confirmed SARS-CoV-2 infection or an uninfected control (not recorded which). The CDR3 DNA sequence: TGTGCCAGCAGTTACTCGATAACCGGGACAGGGGGTTACAATGAGCAGTTCTTC. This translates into CASSYSITGTGGYNEQFF.